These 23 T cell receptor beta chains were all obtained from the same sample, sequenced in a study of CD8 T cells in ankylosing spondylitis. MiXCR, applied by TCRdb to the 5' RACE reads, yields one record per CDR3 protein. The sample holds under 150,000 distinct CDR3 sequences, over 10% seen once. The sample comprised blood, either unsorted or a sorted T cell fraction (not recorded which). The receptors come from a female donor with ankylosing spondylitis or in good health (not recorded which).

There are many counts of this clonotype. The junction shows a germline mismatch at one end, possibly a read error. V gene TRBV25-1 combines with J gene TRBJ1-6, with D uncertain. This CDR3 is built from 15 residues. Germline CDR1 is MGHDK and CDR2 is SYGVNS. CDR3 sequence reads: CASRDAGLGGSPLHF. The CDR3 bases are TGTGCCAGCCGTGACGCCGGGCTCGGAGGGTCACCCCTCCACTTT. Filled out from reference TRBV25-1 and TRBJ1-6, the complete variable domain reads EADIYQTPRYLVIGTGKKITLECSQTMGHDKMYWYQQDPGMELHLIHYSYGVNSTEKGDLSSESTVSRIRTEHFPLTLESARPSHTSQYLCASRDAGLGGSPLHFGNGTRLTVT.

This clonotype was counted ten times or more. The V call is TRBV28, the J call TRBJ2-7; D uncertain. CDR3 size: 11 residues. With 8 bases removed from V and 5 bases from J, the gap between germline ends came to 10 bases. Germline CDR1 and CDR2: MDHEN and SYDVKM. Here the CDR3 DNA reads TGTGCCAGCGCCTCGGCGAACGAGCAGTACTTC. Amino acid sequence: CASASANEQYF.

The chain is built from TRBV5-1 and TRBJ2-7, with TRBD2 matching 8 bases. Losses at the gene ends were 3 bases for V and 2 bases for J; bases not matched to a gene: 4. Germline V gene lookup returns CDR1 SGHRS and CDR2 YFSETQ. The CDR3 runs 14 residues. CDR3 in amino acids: CASSSTSGPYEQYF. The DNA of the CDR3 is TGCGCCAGCAGCTCCACTAGCGGACCCTACGAGCAGTACTTC.

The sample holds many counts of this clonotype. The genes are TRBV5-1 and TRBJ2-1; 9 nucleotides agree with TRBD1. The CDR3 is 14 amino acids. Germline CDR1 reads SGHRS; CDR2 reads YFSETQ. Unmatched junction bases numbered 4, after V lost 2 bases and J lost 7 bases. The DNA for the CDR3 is TGCGCCAGCAGCTTTACGGGACAGGGAAATGAGCAGTTCTTC. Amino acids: CASSFTGQGNEQFF.

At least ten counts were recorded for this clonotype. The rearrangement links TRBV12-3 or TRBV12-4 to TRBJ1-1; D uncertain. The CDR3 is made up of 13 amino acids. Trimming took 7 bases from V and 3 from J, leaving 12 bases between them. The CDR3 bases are TGTGCCAGCACCCTTGAGGTTTACACTGAAGCTTTCTTT. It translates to CASTLEVYTEAFF.

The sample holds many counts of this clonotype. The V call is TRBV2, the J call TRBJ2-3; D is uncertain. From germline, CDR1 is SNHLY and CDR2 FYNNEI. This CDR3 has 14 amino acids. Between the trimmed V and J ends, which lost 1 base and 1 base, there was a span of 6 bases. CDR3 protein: CASSEVSRTDTQYF. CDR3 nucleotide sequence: TGTGCCAGCAGTGAAGTGTCTCGCACAGATACGCAGTATTTT.

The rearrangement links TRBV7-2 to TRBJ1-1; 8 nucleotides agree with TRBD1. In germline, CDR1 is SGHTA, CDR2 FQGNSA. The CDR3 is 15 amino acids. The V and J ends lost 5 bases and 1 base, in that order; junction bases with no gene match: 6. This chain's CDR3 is CASSPHGTGNTEAFF. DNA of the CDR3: TGTGCCAGCAGCCCTCACGGGACAGGGAACACTGAAGCTTTCTTT.

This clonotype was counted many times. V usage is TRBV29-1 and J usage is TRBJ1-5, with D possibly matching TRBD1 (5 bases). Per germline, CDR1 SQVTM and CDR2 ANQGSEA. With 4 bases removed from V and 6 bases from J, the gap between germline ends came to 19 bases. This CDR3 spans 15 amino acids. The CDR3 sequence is CSVGAQGDVGQPQHF. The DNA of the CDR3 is TGCAGCGTTGGAGCCCAGGGAGATGTAGGTCAGCCCCAGCATTTT.

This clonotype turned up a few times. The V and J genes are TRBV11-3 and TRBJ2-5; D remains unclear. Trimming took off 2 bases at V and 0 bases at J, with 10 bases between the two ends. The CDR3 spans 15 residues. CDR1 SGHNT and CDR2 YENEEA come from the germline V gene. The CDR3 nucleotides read TGTGCCAGCAGCTTAAGGGCAGGTAACCAAGAGACCCAGTACTTC. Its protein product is CASSLRAGNQETQYF.

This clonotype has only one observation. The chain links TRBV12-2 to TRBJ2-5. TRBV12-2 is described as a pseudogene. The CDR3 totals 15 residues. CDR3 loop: CASRLVFGDRETQYF. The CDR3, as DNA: TGTGCAAGTCGCTTAGTCTTTGGGGACCGAGAGACCCAGTACTTC.

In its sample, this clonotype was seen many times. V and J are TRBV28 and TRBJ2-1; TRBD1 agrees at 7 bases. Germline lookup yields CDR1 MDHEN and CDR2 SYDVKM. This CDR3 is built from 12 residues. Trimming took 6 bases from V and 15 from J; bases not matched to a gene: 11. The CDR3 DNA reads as TGTGCCAGCAGCCCCTTCACAGGGGCAGGGTTCTTC. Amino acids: CASSPFTGAGFF.

CDR3 sequence: CASSLEVVGRETQYF. DNA for the CDR3: TGTGCCAGCAGCTTAGAGGTGGTGGGCCGGGAGACCCAGTACTTC. The V and J genes are TRBV11-2 and TRBJ2-5; D unresolved. CDR3 size: 15 residues. V was clipped by 0 bases and J by 5 bases, with 13 bases between them. The germline V gene encodes CDR1 SGHAT and CDR2 FQNNGV.

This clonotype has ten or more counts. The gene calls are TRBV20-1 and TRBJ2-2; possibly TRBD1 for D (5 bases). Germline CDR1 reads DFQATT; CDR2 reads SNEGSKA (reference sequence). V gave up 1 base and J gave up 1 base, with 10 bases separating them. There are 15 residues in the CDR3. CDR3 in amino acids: CSARAYQGNTGELFF. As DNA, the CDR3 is TGCAGTGCTAGAGCGTATCAGGGGAACACCGGGGAGCTGTTTTTT.

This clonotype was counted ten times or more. The CDR3 loop reads CASSLVAGGLNEQFF. In DNA, the CDR3 is TGTGCCAGCAGCTTAGTAGCGGGAGGGCTCAATGAGCAGTTCTTC. This sequence joins TRBV7-2 and TRBJ2-1; 11 bases match TRBD2. Germline V gene data show CDR1 as SGHTA and CDR2 as FQGNSA. The CDR3 is made up of 15 amino acids. V dropped 1 base and J dropped 6; count of bases not matched to a gene: 2.

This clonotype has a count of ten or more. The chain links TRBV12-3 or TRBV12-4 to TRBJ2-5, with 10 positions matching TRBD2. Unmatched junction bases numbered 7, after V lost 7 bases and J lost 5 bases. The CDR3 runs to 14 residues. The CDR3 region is CASTGTSATETQYF. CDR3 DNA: TGTGCCAGCACTGGGACTAGCGCAACGGAGACCCAGTACTTC.

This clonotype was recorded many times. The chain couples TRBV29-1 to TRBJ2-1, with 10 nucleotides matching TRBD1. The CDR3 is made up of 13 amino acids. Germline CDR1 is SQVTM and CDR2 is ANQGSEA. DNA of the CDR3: TGCAGTTCCGGGACAGGGGATTACAATGAGCAGTTCTTC. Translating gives CSSGTGDYNEQFF.

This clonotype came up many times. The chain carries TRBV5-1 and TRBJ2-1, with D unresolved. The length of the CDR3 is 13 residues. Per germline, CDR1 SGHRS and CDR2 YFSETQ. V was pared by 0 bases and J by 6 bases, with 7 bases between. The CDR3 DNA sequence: TGCGCCAGCAGCTTGGGAGTCCTCAATGAGCAGTTCTTC. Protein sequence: CASSLGVLNEQFF.

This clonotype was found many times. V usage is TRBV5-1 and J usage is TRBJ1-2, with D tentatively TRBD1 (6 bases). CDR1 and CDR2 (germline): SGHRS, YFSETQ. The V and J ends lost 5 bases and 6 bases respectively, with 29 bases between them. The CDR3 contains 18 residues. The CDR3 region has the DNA TGCGCCAGCAGACCCCTGCCGGGACAATTAGATGTTGGCGATGGCTACACCTTC. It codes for CASRPLPGQLDVGDGYTF.

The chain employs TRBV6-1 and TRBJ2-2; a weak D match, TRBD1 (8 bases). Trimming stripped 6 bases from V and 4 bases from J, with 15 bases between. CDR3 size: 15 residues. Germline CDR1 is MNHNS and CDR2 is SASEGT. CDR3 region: CASRSYRGGTGELFF. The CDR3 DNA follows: TGTGCCAGCAGATCCTACAGGGGGGGCACCGGGGAGCTGTTTTTT.

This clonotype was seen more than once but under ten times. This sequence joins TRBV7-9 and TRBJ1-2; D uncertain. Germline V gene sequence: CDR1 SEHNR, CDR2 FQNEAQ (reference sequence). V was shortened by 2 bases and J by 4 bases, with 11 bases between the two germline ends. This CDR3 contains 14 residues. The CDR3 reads CASSLLGSGYGYTF. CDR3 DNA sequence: TGTGCCAGCAGCTTACTAGGATCGGGCTATGGCTACACCTTC. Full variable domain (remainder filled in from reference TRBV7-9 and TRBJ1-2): DTGVSQNPRHKITKRGQNVTFRCDPISEHNRLYWYRQTLGQGPEFLTYFQNEAQLEKSRLLSDRFSAERPKGSFSTLEIQRTEQGDSAMYLCASSLLGSGYGYTFGSGTRLTVV.

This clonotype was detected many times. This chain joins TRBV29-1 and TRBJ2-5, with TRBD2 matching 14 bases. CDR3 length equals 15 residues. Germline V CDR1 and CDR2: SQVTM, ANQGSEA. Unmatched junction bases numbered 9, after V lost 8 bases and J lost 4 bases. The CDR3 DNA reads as TGCAGCCCCCCTGGGACTAGCGGGAGTAGAGAGACCCAGTACTTC. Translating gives CSPPGTSGSRETQYF.

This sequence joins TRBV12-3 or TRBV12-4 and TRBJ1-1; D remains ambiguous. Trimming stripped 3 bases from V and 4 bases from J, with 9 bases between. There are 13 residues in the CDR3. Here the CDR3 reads CASSLGPGTEAFF. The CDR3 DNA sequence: TGTGCCAGCAGTTTGGGCCCAGGCACTGAAGCTTTCTTT.

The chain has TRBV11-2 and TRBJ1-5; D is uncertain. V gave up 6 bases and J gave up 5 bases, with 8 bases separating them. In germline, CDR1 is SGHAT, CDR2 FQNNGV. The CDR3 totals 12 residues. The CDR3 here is CASSQRDQPQHF. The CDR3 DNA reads TGTGCCAGCAGTCAGAGGGATCAGCCCCAGCATTTT.